This T cell receptor (beta chain) is from a study of cytotoxic CD8 clonotypes in ibrutinib-treated CLL. Libraries were prepared by immunoSEQ multiplex PCR; TCRdb keeps only in-frame clonotypes and omits some of them. Of some 170,000 clones in the sample, approximately 90% were seen once. Trimming took 0 bases from V and 3 from J, leaving 14 bases between them. Germline loops: CDR1 LGHNA, CDR2 YSLEER. This CDR3 contains 16 residues. The receptor comes from a human donor with chronic lymphocytic leukemia. Here the sequenced sample was PBMCs, taken at disease progression, from a patient treated with ibrutinib. This chain joins TRBV4-3 and TRBJ1-2, with a possible D match to TRBD1 (5 bases). CDR3 region: CASSQDVGGWDYGYTF. The CDR3 nucleotides are TGCGCCAGCAGCCAAGATGTCGGGGGTTGGGACTATGGCTACACCTTC.